This T cell receptor (beta chain) was found in a study of cytomegalovirus exposure and HLA in healthy donors. With 60 Vbeta and 13 Jbeta primers, the PCR was carried out. Method: immunoSEQ multiplex PCR; TCRdb's copy keeps in-frame clones and lacks some. The sample contains about 200,000 clones, roughly 86% of which appear only once. In the case of this clone: Its antigen is unknown.

Findings and caveats of the study: A later analysis, which compared TCR beta chains of equal frequency, found the HLA-associated ones more clonally expanded. The study reported that TCR beta sequences accurately predicted HLA-A and HLA-B alleles in most subjects.

The sequence came from a young woman in good health and CMV-seronegative. Sequencing was done on a sample of PBMCs.

The chain's CDR3 is CASSLSPREGLSGANVLTF. The CDR3 bases are TGTGCCAGCAGCTTGTCGCCGCGGGAGGGCTTATCTGGGGCCAACGTCCTGACTTTC. This chain joins TRBV5-8 and TRBJ2-6, with 9 bases aligning to TRBD2. CDR1 SGHTS and CDR2 YDEGEE come from the germline V gene. V dropped 1 base and J dropped 1; count of bases not matched to a gene: 9. The CDR3 sequence is 19 residues long.